These T cell receptor beta chains were read from a single sample in a study of blood T cell repertoires in COVID-19. Using immunoSEQ multiplex PCR, the repertoire was profiled, and TCRdb retains in-frame clones only, with some absent. This sample has roughly 80,000 clones, with 82% found just once. The material sequenced was peripheral blood. The source is a human donor in a cohort sampled during active COVID-19. The CDR3 runs from the conserved cysteine through the conserved F or W. The order of the fields is J gene, clone size, V gene, D gene, CDR3 DNA, CDR3 protein. A D gene is named only where the DNA matches it firmly. Some rows have no size entry. The others give once, few or many, or a class for an expanded clone.

TRBJ2-3 few TRBV7-6 NA TGTGCCAGCAGCTCCAGAGGACTACGGACAGATACGCAGTATTTT CASSSRGLRTDTQYF
TRBJ1-2 NA TRBV7-9 NA TGTGCCAGCAGCTTGGGGCAGGGCGATGGTGGCTACACCTTC CASSLGQGDGGYTF
TRBJ2-1 NA TRBV28 TRBD2 TGTGCCAGCAGTCTAGGGGGACTAGTTTTCAATGAGCAGTTCTTC CASSLGGLVFNEQFF
TRBJ2-2 once TRBV5-4 TRBD2 TGTGCCAGCAGCCTCCTAGCGGGGGGGCCCGGGGAGCTGTTTTTT CASSLLAGGPGELFF
TRBJ1-2 NA TRBV3-1/TRBV3-2 NA TGTGCCAGCAGCCAAGATATTACAGGGAATTTTGGTGGCTACACCTTC CASSQDITGNFGGYTF
TRBJ2-2 few TRBV27 NA TGTGCCAGTGGGTTTCAGGGGTGGACCGGGGAGCTGTTTTTT CASGFQGWTGELFF
TRBJ1-3 NA TRBV5-1 NA TGCGCCAGCAGCTTGGTAGGGGACACCATATATTTT CASSLVGDTIYF
TRBJ1-5 NA TRBV19 NA TGTGCCAGTAGTAGATCCGGGACACTAAATAATCAGCCCCAGCATTTT CASSRSGTLNNQPQHF
TRBJ2-7 NA TRBV27 NA TGTGCCAGCAGTCGTCTCTTGACAGGAGGCGTTGATGGCGAGCAGTACTTC CASSRLLTGGVDGEQYF
TRBJ2-5 NA TRBV18 NA TGTGCCAGCTCACTCAAATACCAAGAGACCCAGTACTTC CASSLKYQETQYF
TRBJ1-1 NA TRBV13 NA TGTGCCAGCAGCTTACGCAGACAGAACACTGAAGCTTTCTTT CASSLRRQNTEAFF
TRBJ2-1 NA TRBV28 TRBD1 TGTGCCAGCAGTGAGTGGACAGGGGTCAATGAGCAGTTCTTC CASSEWTGVNEQFF
TRBJ1-1 NA TRBV5-1 NA TGCGCCAGCAGCCCCTTGACAGTGAACACTGAAGCTTTCTTT CASSPLTVNTEAFF
TRBJ2-7 NA TRBV5-5 TRBD2 TGTGCCAGCAGCCCTCCTGGGCTAGCGGACTACGAGCAGTACTTC CASSPPGLADYEQYF
TRBJ1-1 NA TRBV11-2 NA TGTGCCAGCAGCTTACGGGGCACTGAAGCTTTCTTT CASSLRGTEAFF
TRBJ2-1 NA TRBV7-9 NA TGTGCCAGCAGCTGGGGCGGTGAGCAGTTCTTC CASSWGGEQFF
TRBJ2-3 NA TRBV2 TRBD2 TGTGCCAGCAGTCTAGCGGGGGGGGCAGATACGCAGTATTTT CASSLAGGADTQYF
TRBJ2-2 NA TRBV5-1 TRBD1 TGCGCCAGCAGCTTTGCGGGGACAGGGGGCCCCGGGGAGCTGTTTTTT CASSFAGTGGPGELFF
TRBJ2-2 NA TRBV7-9 NA TGTGCCAGCAGCTTAGCTAGTTACACCGGGGAGCTGTTTTTT CASSLASYTGELFF
TRBJ2-3 NA TRBV7-2 NA TGTGCCACCCGGACAGGCACAGATACGCAGTATTTT CATRTGTDTQYF
TRBJ2-1 NA TRBV5-1 NA TGCGCCAGCAGCGGCGGAGTGGACTACAATGAGCAGTTCTTC CASSGGVDYNEQFF
TRBJ1-5 NA TRBV27 NA TGTGCCAGCAGTCGCGGGACGAGCAATCAGCCCCAGCATTTT CASSRGTSNQPQHF
TRBJ2-1 NA TRBV6-2/TRBV6-3 TRBD2 TGTGCCAGCAGTTATCTAGCGGGGGTTGGGGAGCAGTTCTTC CASSYLAGVGEQFF
TRBJ2-3 NA TRBV6-4 TRBD1 TGTGCCAGCCCTACCGGGACAGCAACCACAGATACGCAGTATTTT CASPTGTATTDTQYF
TRBJ2-5 NA TRBV5-1 NA TGCGCCAGCAGCTTGGCAGGGGTACAGGTGACCCAGTACTTC CASSLAGVQVTQYF
TRBJ2-5 NA TRBV5-1 TRBD1 TGCGCCAGCAGCCCGATTCAGACAGGGTCAGAGACCCAGTACTTC CASSPIQTGSETQYF
TRBJ1-4 NA TRBV6-2/TRBV6-3 NA NA CASSTSTEYNEKLFF
TRBJ2-1 once TRBV5-5 NA TGTGCCAGCAGCTTGCGGGGGGCGCCCGTCCCGTACAATGAGCAGTTCTTC CASSLRGAPVPYNEQFF
TRBJ2-2 NA TRBV5-1 TRBD1 TGCGCCAGCAGCCCGCGAGCAGGGGGTTTCACCGGGGAGCTGTTTTTT CASSPRAGGFTGELFF
TRBJ1-1 once TRBV6-2/TRBV6-3 TRBD1 TGTGCCAGCAGTCGGGACAGGGGTGGGACTGAAGCTTTCTTT CASSRDRGGTEAFF
TRBJ2-2 NA TRBV21-1 NA TGTGCCAGCAGGGACAATCTCCGTCGCGATTCGAACACCGGGGAGCTGTTTTTT CASRDNLRRDSNTGELFF
TRBJ2-5 NA TRBV7-9 TRBD1 TGTGCCAGCAGCTTGGGAATAACAGGGGACCAAGAGACCCAGTACTTC CASSLGITGDQETQYF
TRBJ2-7 few TRBV3-1/TRBV3-2 TRBD2 TGTGCCAGCAGCCAAGGGCTAGCGGCATCCTACGAGCAGTACTTC CASSQGLAASYEQYF
TRBJ1-2 NA TRBV5-6 NA TGTGCCAGCAGCTCACAGGGCTTATATTATGGCTACACCTTC CASSSQGLYYGYTF
TRBJ2-5 NA TRBV20-1 NA TGCAGTGCTGGTGGGGGGGGCAGGGAGACCCAGTACTTC CSAGGGGRETQYF
TRBJ2-5 NA TRBV11-3 NA TGTGCCAGCAGCCCTGAGGGAGAGACCCAGTACTTC CASSPEGETQYF
TRBJ1-1 NA TRBV30 TRBD1 TGTGCCGGACACAGGGGGAACACTGAAGCTTTCTTT CAGHRGNTEAFF
TRBJ1-5 NA TRBV27 NA TGTGCCAGCAGTTTAATTCTCGATCAGCCCCAGCATTTT CASSLILDQPQHF